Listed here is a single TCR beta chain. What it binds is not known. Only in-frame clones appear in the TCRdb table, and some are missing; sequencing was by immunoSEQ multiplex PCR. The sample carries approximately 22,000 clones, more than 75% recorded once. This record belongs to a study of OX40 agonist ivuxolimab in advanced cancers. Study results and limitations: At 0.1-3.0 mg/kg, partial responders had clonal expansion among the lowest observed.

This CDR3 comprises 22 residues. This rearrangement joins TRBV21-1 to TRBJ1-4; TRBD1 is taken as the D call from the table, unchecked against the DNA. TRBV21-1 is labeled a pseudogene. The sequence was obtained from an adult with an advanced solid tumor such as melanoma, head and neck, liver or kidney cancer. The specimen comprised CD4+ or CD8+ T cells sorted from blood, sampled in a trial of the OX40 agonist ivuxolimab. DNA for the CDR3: TGTGCCAGCAGCAAAGTTTTTCCGATGGGGTGGGGCTATGATGTGGTTGATGAAAAACTGTTTTTT. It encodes CASSKVFPMGWGYDVVDEKLFF.